This T cell receptor (beta chain) derives from a study of spatial heterogeneity in lung cancer. The overall study: Beta-chain sequences were consistently detected more often than alpha-chain sequences.

Described time point: sample taken at primary tumor resection. This clonotype was found a few times. Its antigen is unidentified. The germline gives CDR1 MDHEN, CDR2 SYDVKM. This CDR3 has 13 amino acids. Trimming took off 4 bases at V and 0 bases at J, with 6 bases between the two ends. Study-wide points: Mutation tallies in tumors tracked expanded intratumoral alpha and beta TCR counts.

One entry per CDR3 protein, called by TCRdb with MiXCR from the 5' RACE reads. The sample has around 95,000 distinct CDR3 sequences; 3.5% to 5% are singletons. The sequenced sample was lung tumor tissue, obtained at surgery. The chain is built from TRBV28 and TRBJ1-1; D may be TRBD1 (5 bases). The receptor was derived from a male donor with early-stage non-small cell lung cancer. The CDR3 sequence is CASSSRVNTEAFF. CDR3 bases: TGTGCCAGCAGTTCCAGGGTGAACACTGAAGCTTTCTTT.